This TCR beta chain was profiled in a study of T cells after posttransplantation cyclophosphamide. Study conclusions and caveats: Recipient CMV seropositivity and CMV reactivation strongly tracked TRB clonality. Tissue-infiltrating T cells from skin or gut overlapped little with blood T cells.

Using immunoSEQ multiplex PCR, the repertoire was profiled, and TCRdb retains in-frame clones only, with some absent. Of 50,000 to 65,000 clones in the sample, about 86% were seen once. Of note for this clone: Its antigen is not identified.

Looked up from germline, CDR1 is LNHDA and CDR2 is SQIVND (reference sequence). The ends lost 7 bases at V and 0 bases at J; junction bases unmatched: 5. This CDR3 spans 15 amino acids. The rearrangement links TRBV19 to TRBJ2-2, with 7 bases aligning to TRBD2. The sequencing input was PBMCs. This sequence was found in a man aged 30 to 45 with a blood cancer, CMV-positive, and with a related stem cell donor. The CDR3 spells CASTWAGANTGELFF. The CDR3 region has the DNA TGTGCCAGTACTTGGGCGGGGGCGAACACCGGGGAGCTGTTTTTT.